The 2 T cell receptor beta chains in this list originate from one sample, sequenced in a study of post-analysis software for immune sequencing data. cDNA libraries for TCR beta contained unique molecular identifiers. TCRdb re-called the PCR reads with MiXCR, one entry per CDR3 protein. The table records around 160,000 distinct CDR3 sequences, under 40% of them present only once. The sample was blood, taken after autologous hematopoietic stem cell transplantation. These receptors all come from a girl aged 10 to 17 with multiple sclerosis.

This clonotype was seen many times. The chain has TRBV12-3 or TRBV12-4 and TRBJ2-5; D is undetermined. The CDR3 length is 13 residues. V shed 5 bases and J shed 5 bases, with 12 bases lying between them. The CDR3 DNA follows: TGTGCCAGCAGTCAGCTTAGATGGGAGACCCAGTACTTC. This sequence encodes CASSQLRWETQYF.

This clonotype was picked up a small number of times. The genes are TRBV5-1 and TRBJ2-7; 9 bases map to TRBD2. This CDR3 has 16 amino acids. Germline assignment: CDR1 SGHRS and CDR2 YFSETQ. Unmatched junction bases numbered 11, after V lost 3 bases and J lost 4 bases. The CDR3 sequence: CASSSSSGSHPYEQYF. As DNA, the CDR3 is TGCGCCAGCAGCTCAAGTAGCGGGAGCCATCCTTACGAGCAGTACTTC.